Listed here are 21 T cell receptor beta chains from one sample, sequenced in a study of CD4 T cells in relation to SARS-CoV-2 and coronaviruses. The data were produced by immunoSEQ multiplex PCR, yet TCRdb's version contains in-frame clones alone and is incomplete. Among about 59,000 clones listed, 70% to 90% were seen once. The unexposed donors gave CD4+ T cells in about 2011-2018, prior to COVID-19. Sequencing was carried out using memory CD4+ T cells from PBMCs. These receptors came from a human donor in good health.

The chain carries TRBV5-6 and TRBJ2-7; 14 bases fit TRBD2. V lost 3 bases and J lost 7; bases outside the gene matches: 9. Germline V CDR1 and CDR2: SGHDT, YYEEEE. The CDR3 consists of 16 residues. The DNA of the CDR3 is TGTGCCAGCAGCTCTTGGACTAGCGGGAGGCATTGGGAGCAGTACTTC. Residues: CASSSWTSGRHWEQYF. The full variable domain, its missing parts supplied by reference TRBV5-6 and TRBJ2-7, is DAGVTQSPTHLIKTRGQQVTLRCSPKSGHDTVSWYQQALGQGPQFIFQYYEEEERQRGNFPDRFSGHQFPNYSSELNVNALLLGDSALYLCASSSWTSGRHWEQYFGPGTRLTVT.

The chain couples TRBV19 to TRBJ1-3; D uncertain. V was cut by 8 bases and J by 0 bases, with 11 bases left in between. The CDR3 loop spans 14 amino acids. Germline-derived CDR1 and CDR2 are LNHDA and SQIVND (reference sequence). CDR3 sequence: CASGLESSGNTIYF. The CDR3 DNA sequence: TGTGCCAGTGGGTTGGAGAGCTCTGGAAACACCATATATTTT.

This clone occurred once. This rearrangement joins TRBV27 to TRBJ2-3; TRBD1 or TRBD2 may be the D gene (7 bases each). Germline lookup yields CDR1 MNHEY and CDR2 SMNVEV (reference sequence). Between the trimmed V and J ends, which lost 6 bases and 4 bases, there was a span of 23 bases. The CDR3 totals 17 residues. The CDR3 is CASSFTSGGGLADTQYF. In nucleotides, the CDR3 is TGTGCCAGCAGCTTTACCTCAGGGGGGGGGCTGGCAGATACGCAGTATTTT.

This chain joins TRBV11-2 and TRBJ1-1, with D hard to call. CDR1 is SGHAT, CDR2 FQNNGV, per germline. CDR3 length: 16 residues. Deletions cut 1 base from V and 10 bases from J, with 22 bases between. CDR3 loop: CASSLAMGLAALSAFF. The DNA for the CDR3 is TGTGCCAGCAGCTTAGCAATGGGTTTGGCAGCGCTCTCAGCTTTCTTT.

The rearrangement joins TRBV27 to TRBJ1-1, with D unresolved. This CDR3 is 13 amino acids long. V was clipped by 4 bases and J by 6 bases, with 12 bases between them. From germline, CDR1 is MNHEY and CDR2 SMNVEV (reference sequence). CDR3 protein: CASSSGSGAEAFF. The CDR3 region has the DNA TGTGCCAGCAGTTCTGGGAGTGGGGCTGAAGCTTTCTTT.

The rearrangement links TRBV7-3 to TRBJ1-1, with D uncertain. Trimming left V 6 bases short and J 5 bases short, with 22 bases between. The CDR3 sequence is 16 residues long. From germline, CDR1 is SGHTA and CDR2 FQGTGA. CDR3 region: CASRSTLATGKTEAFF. In DNA form, the CDR3 reads TGTGCCAGCAGATCCACCCTGGCGACGGGGAAAACTGAAGCTTTCTTT.

The rearrangement joins TRBV6-5 to TRBJ2-5; D is perhaps TRBD1 (7 bases). Between the trimmed V and J ends, which lost 5 bases and 5 bases, there was a span of 18 bases. The V gene's germline CDR1 is MNHEY and CDR2 SVGAGI. CDR3 size: 15 residues. For the CDR3, the DNA is TGTGCCAGCAGTCAGACAGGGAGGTTGACGGAGACCCAGTACTTC. This encodes CASSQTGRLTETQYF.

The V gene is TRBV5-6, the J gene TRBJ1-5; D remains unclear. This CDR3 has 16 amino acids. Germline V gives CDR1 SGHDT, CDR2 YYEEEE. The ends were cut back, 3 bases at V and 1 base at J, with 14 bases in the middle. The CDR3 loop reads CASSSQFGPSNQPQHF. In DNA form, the CDR3 reads TGTGCCAGCAGCTCCCAGTTTGGTCCCAGCAATCAGCCCCAGCATTTT.

The chain is built from TRBV6-2 or TRBV6-3 and TRBJ2-1; D gene unclear. The CDR3 sequence is 12 residues long. Trimming took off 5 bases at V and 6 bases at J, with 8 bases between the two ends. Germline values: CDR1 MNHEY, CDR2 SVGEGT. This CDR3 is CASSDWINEQFF. Written as DNA, the CDR3 is TGTGCCAGCAGTGATTGGATCAATGAGCAGTTCTTC.

The genes are TRBV30 and TRBJ1-1; TRBD1 aligns across 7 bases. Germline V gives CDR1 GTSNPN, CDR2 SVGIG (reference sequence). CDR3 length equals 13 residues. Trimming removed 8 bases from V and 2 bases from J; junction bases left unmatched: 8. CDR3 sequence: CASSTGTNTEAFF. The CDR3 DNA reads TGTGCCAGTTCGACAGGGACAAACACTGAAGCTTTCTTT. Complete variable domain (other parts from reference TRBV30 and TRBJ1-1): SQTIHQWPATLVQPVGSPLSLECTVEGTSNPNLYWYRQAAGRGLQLLFYSVGIGQISSEVPQNLSASRPQDRQFILSSKKLLLSDSGFYLCASSTGTNTEAFFGQGTRLTVV.

The chain links TRBV28 to TRBJ2-6; no reliable D call. CDR3 length: 13 amino acids. Per germline, CDR1 MDHEN and CDR2 SYDVKM. V was trimmed by 2 bases and J by 3 bases, leaving 2 bases between them. The chain's CDR3 is CASSLGGANVLTF. CDR3 sequence (DNA): TGTGCCAGCAGTTTAGGTGGGGCCAACGTCCTGACTTTC.

The DNA of the CDR3 is TGTGCCTGGAGTGGGACTAGAGGGCAAGAGACCCAGTACTTC. It translates to CAWSGTRGQETQYF. The V and J genes are TRBV30 and TRBJ2-5; 7 nucleotides align to TRBD2. Looked up from germline, CDR1 is GTSNPN and CDR2 is SVGIG (reference sequence). The CDR3 contains 14 residues. Losses at the gene ends were 1 base for V and 2 bases for J; bases not matched to a gene: 4.

The chain couples TRBV5-1 to TRBJ2-4; 10 bases fit TRBD1. CDR1 is SGHRS, CDR2 YFSETQ, per germline. CDR3 length: 16 residues. The V and J ends lost 0 bases and 2 bases, in that order; junction bases with no gene match: 2. CDR3 sequence: CASSLGDRGTKNIQYF. DNA of the CDR3: TGCGCCAGCAGCTTGGGGGACAGGGGAACCAAAAACATTCAGTACTTC.

The chain joins TRBV19 to TRBJ1-6; no clear D. The V gene lost 11 bases and the J gene lost 5 bases, with 22 bases spanning the gap. This CDR3 is 16 amino acids long. Per germline, CDR1 LNHDA and CDR2 SQIVND (reference sequence). CDR3 region: CAASRASSHNNSPLHF. The CDR3 nucleotides are TGTGCCGCCTCCCGGGCCTCTTCGCACAATAATTCACCCCTCCACTTT. Variable domain in full (rest from reference TRBV19 and TRBJ1-6): DGGITQSPKYLFRKEGQNVTLSCEQNLNHDAMYWYRQDPGQGLRLIYYSQIVNDFQKGDIAEGYSVSREKKESFPLTVTSAQKNPTAFYLCAASRASSHNNSPLHFGNGTRLTVT.

The chain uses TRBV27 and TRBJ2-7; 11 bases map to TRBD1. Germline V CDR1 and CDR2: MNHEY, SMNVEV (reference sequence). The CDR3 spans 17 residues. V lost 10 bases and J lost 4; bases outside the gene matches: 18. The CDR3 nucleotides read TGTGCCACACGGACAGGGGGCGCCGGCGGGAGATCATACGAGCAGTACTTC. This codes for CATRTGGAGGRSYEQYF.

The V gene is TRBV19, the J gene TRBJ1-5, with 8 bases fitting TRBD1. Trimming cost V 10 bases and J 6 bases; bases outside gene matches: 8. CDR1 and CDR2 (germline): LNHDA, SQIVND (reference sequence). CDR3 length equals 13 residues. CDR3 loop: CATSDRGSQPQHF. CDR3 DNA: TGTGCCACCTCCGACAGGGGTAGTCAGCCCCAGCATTTT.

The chain is built from TRBV30 and TRBJ2-3; D is perhaps TRBD1 (5 bases). Per germline, CDR1 GTSNPN and CDR2 SVGIG (reference sequence). This CDR3 spans 15 amino acids. The ends were cut back, 3 bases at V and 4 bases at J, with 17 bases in the middle. The CDR3 region has the DNA TGTGCCTGGAGCCGACAGTCACAAGGAGCAGATACGCAGTATTTT. Its translation: CAWSRQSQGADTQYF.

The gene calls are TRBV20-1 and TRBJ1-2, with TRBD1 identical over 7 bases. Germline lookup yields CDR1 DFQATT and CDR2 SNEGSKA (reference sequence). Trimming took 3 bases from V and 4 from J; bases not matched to a gene: 8. The CDR3 runs 14 residues. In DNA, the CDR3 is TGCAGTGCTAGTGCCTCGAGACAGGGCTATGGCTACACCTTC. It is translated as CSASASRQGYGYTF.

This clone was recorded once. This sequence joins TRBV5-1 and TRBJ2-1; TRBD2 matches 7 bases. Per the germline V gene, CDR1 is SGHRS and CDR2 is YFSETQ. The CDR3 is 15 residues long. V gave up 4 bases and J gave up 6 bases; unmatched junction bases: 10. Written as DNA, the CDR3 is TGCGCCAGCAGCGGGGGGGAGGGCCTCGGCAATGAGCAGTTCTTC. It yields the protein CASSGGEGLGNEQFF.

The V and J genes are TRBV6-1 and TRBJ2-7, with 11 bases fitting TRBD2. Per germline, CDR1 MNHNS and CDR2 SASEGT. The junction had 2 bases not matched to a gene; V was cut back by 2 bases and J by 5 bases. CDR3 size: 14 residues. CDR3 nucleotides: TGTGCCAGCAGTGAAAGGACTAGCGGGCACGAGCAGTACTTC. Translated, it gives CASSERTSGHEQYF.

The CDR3 reads CASSLERGSNTGELFF. The CDR3 nucleotides read TGTGCCAGCAGTTTAGAGCGCGGATCGAACACCGGGGAGCTGTTTTTT. The chain joins TRBV27 to TRBJ2-2; D is ambiguous. The CDR3 spans 16 residues. Germline CDR1 is MNHEY and CDR2 is SMNVEV (reference sequence). V shed 2 bases and J shed 0 bases, with 10 bases lying between them.